This T cell receptor (beta chain) was sequenced for a study of blood T cell repertoires in COVID-19. Study at large: The cDNA or gDNA used as material had been derived from T cells, B-cell-depleted T cells, or PBMCs.

The study recruited people aged about 18 to 90 years across approximately 25 US areas. Researchers sorted participants into cohorts using their self-reported clinical history. Trimming took 4 bases from V and 0 from J, leaving 6 bases between them. The V gene's germline CDR1 is LNHDA and CDR2 SQIVND (reference sequence). The CDR3 covers 13 residues. Authors' processing steps: Amplification of reference gene primers provided the estimated nucleated cell counts. Data came from immunoSEQ multiplex PCR; TCRdb stores just in-frame clones and leaves some out. V and J calls and clone size are as listed in that table; D and trimming were resolved from the DNA. The profile shows under 500,000 clones, 87% of them singletons.

This chain uses TRBV19 with TRBJ1-1; D is undetermined. The sequence came from a woman in her late teens or twenties with acute COVID-19. Material for sequencing was PBMCs or T cells enriched from blood (not recorded which). The CDR3 spells CASSTTVNTEAFF. The CDR3 DNA reads TGTGCCAGTAGTACAACAGTGAACACTGAAGCTTTCTTT.